The 15 T cell receptor beta chains below all came from one sample that was sequenced in a study of regulatory T cells in long-lasting Graves disease. Both iRepertoire HTBI primers and Arm-PCR of CDR3 regions were used to build the TCR beta libraries. TCRdb re-called the multiplex PCR reads with MiXCR, one entry per CDR3 protein. This sample has some 340,000 distinct CDR3 sequences, with roughly 25% found just once. Time point reported: persistent/refractory GD, antithyroid drugs over 5 years with positive TRAb. Isolated PBMC RNA provided the starting material for the TCR library. Source: peripheral blood mononuclear cells (PBMCs), taken when the disease was refractory, from a patient treated with antithyroid drugs. These receptors originate from a woman aged 40 to 50 with Graves disease.

The chain carries TRBV6-2 or TRBV6-3 and TRBJ1-5, with 9 bases matching TRBD1. The CDR3 has 14 amino acids. V was clipped by 2 bases and J by 4 bases; unmatched bases: 0. Germline V lookup: CDR1 MNHEY, CDR2 SVGEGT. DNA for the CDR3: TGTGCCAGCAGTTACGGACAGGGGAATCAGCCCCAGCATTTT. This sequence encodes CASSYGQGNQPQHF.

The rearrangement joins TRBV9 to TRBJ1-1; D is perhaps TRBD1 (6 bases). V was shortened by 3 bases and J by 0 bases, with 12 bases between the two germline ends. CDR3 length: 15 amino acids. In germline, CDR1 is SGDLS, CDR2 YYNGEE. CDR3 protein: CASSGGGQMNTEAFF. DNA of the CDR3: TGTGCCAGCAGCGGAGGAGGACAGATGAACACTGAAGCTTTCTTT.

This clonotype was recorded at least ten times. This chain links TRBV29-1 with TRBJ2-7; 8 nucleotides match TRBD2. After removal of 5 bases from V and 6 bases from J, the junction contained 6 bases not matched to a gene. The germline CDR1 and CDR2 sequences are SQVTM and ANQGSEA. The CDR3 extends over 12 amino acids. CDR3 in amino acids: CSVQSGGREQYF. As DNA, the CDR3 is TGCAGCGTTCAATCGGGAGGGCGCGAGCAGTACTTC.

This clonotype was seen repeatedly, ten times or more. This chain uses TRBV2 with TRBJ1-4, with a tentative D call TRBD1 (6 bases). The CDR3 has 14 amino acids. V was trimmed by 7 bases and J by 5 bases, leaving 14 bases between them. Germline CDR1 is SNHLY and CDR2 is FYNNEI. The CDR3 region has the DNA TGTGCCAGCAAGGTTTGGACAGAGAATGAAAAACTGTTTTTT. It encodes CASKVWTENEKLFF.

The rearrangement uses TRBV7-9 and TRBJ2-4; D gene uncertain. The V gene lost 5 bases and the J gene lost 7 bases, with 6 bases spanning the gap. Germline V gives CDR1 SEHNR, CDR2 FQNEAQ (reference sequence). The CDR3 has 11 amino acids. DNA for the CDR3: TGTGCCAGCAGCCATTCTAACATTCAGTACTTC. It encodes CASSHSNIQYF.

To note about this clonotype: A much larger clone lies one base from this, so it may be a read error. The CDR3 nucleotides read TGTGCCAGCAGTTACGGGCCAGGGGGCAACTATGGCTGCACCTTC. Amino acids: CASSYGPGGNYGCTF. The genes are TRBV6-5 and TRBJ1-2; 8 bases agree with TRBD1. The CDR3 is 15 residues long. Germline lookup yields CDR1 MNHEY and CDR2 SVGAGI.

In its sample, this clonotype was seen a few times. The chain has TRBV20-1 and TRBJ2-1; 7 bases line up with TRBD2. Germline CDR1 DFQATT, CDR2 SNEGSKA (reference sequence). V shed 3 bases, J shed 7 bases, and the junction held 18 bases outside the gene matches. The CDR3 is made up of 17 amino acids. The CDR3 here is CSASSRGSGKGRNEQFF. The CDR3 coding sequence is TGCAGTGCTAGCTCCCGGGGGAGCGGGAAAGGAAGGAATGAGCAGTTCTTC.

Points on this clonotype: One end of the junction fails to match germline, which may point to a read error. The rearrangement uses TRBV5-5 and TRBJ2-7; 7 nucleotides align to TRBD1. Germline V gives CDR1 SGHKS, CDR2 YYEKEE (reference sequence). The CDR3 runs to 11 residues. CDR3 amino acids: CASSLGQGFTF. Written as DNA, the CDR3 is TGTGCCAGCAGCTTGGGACAGGGTTTCACCTTC.

This clonotype appeared a single time. The chain uses TRBV20-1 and TRBJ2-7, with TRBD1 matching over 7 bases. The CDR3 contains 15 residues. The germline V gene encodes CDR1 DFQATT and CDR2 SNEGSKA (reference sequence). The junction had 10 bases not matched to a gene; V was cut back by 3 bases and J by 2 bases. The CDR3: CSARDPGQVAYEQYF. The DNA for the CDR3 is TGCAGTGCTAGGGACCCCGGACAGGTAGCCTACGAGCAGTACTTC.

Remarks on this clonotype: A read error may be the cause here, since a much bigger clone is one base away. V and J are TRBV28 and TRBJ1-5; 7 bases agree with TRBD1. Unmatched junction bases numbered 13, after V lost 6 bases and J lost 5 bases. Looked up from germline, CDR1 is MDHEN and CDR2 is SYDVKM. The CDR3 sequence is 16 residues long. DNA for the CDR3: TGTGCCAGCAGAGACCAAGGGGGCGAGGGATATCAGCCCCAGCATTTT. Its translation is CASRDQGGEGYQPQHF.

This clonotype was observed a handful of times. The CDR3 loop is CASSLGGTSGQETQYF. CDR3 coding DNA: TGCGCCAGCAGCTTGGGTGGGACTAGCGGGCAAGAGACCCAGTACTTC. The chain uses TRBV5-1 and TRBJ2-5; 12 bases are a match to TRBD2. CDR3 length: 16 residues. The germline V gene has CDR1 SGHRS and CDR2 YFSETQ. The V and J ends lost 0 bases and 2 bases, in that order; junction bases with no gene match: 2.

As to this clonotype: It differs at one base from a far larger clone, so likely a read error. The chain has TRBV7-9 and TRBJ2-7; D not resolved. Trimming stripped 3 bases from V and 3 bases from J, with 0 bases between. This CDR3 has 10 amino acids. Germline V gene lookup returns CDR1 SEHNR and CDR2 FQNEAQ (reference sequence). CDR3 protein: CASSFYEQYF. The CDR3 DNA is TGTGCCAGCAGCTTCTACGAGCAGTACTTC.

The chain has TRBV29-1 and TRBJ2-7, with TRBD2 matching 8 bases. The CDR3 has 14 amino acids. V dropped 4 bases and J dropped 4; count of bases not matched to a gene: 9. The germline V gene encodes CDR1 SQVTM and CDR2 ANQGSEA. The CDR3, as DNA: TGCAGCGTTGCTACGCTAGCGGGCAATTACGAGCAGTACTTC. Amino acid sequence: CSVATLAGNYEQYF.

This clonotype has more than one count but fewer than ten. The V call is TRBV19, the J call TRBJ2-5; D unclear. Germline V gene lookup returns CDR1 LNHDA and CDR2 SQIVND (reference sequence). This CDR3 is 14 amino acids long. V was cut by 3 bases and J by 1 base, with 9 bases left in between. The CDR3 bases are TGTGCCAGTAGTATCAACACTTTCCAAGAGACCCAGTACTTC. Translated: CASSINTFQETQYF. Supplemented by reference TRBV19 and TRBJ2-5, the full variable domain reads DGGITQSPKYLFRKEGQNVTLSCEQNLNHDAMYWYRQDPGQGLRLIYYSQIVNDFQKGDIAEGYSVSREKKESFPLTVTSAQKNPTAFYLCASSINTFQETQYFGPGTRLLVL.

This clonotype was seen many times. This chain joins TRBV28 and TRBJ2-1; 8 bases agree with TRBD1. Losses at the gene ends were 0 bases for V and 4 bases for J; bases not matched to a gene: 2. Germline V CDR1 and CDR2: MDHEN, SYDVKM. This CDR3 has 15 amino acids. The CDR3 DNA reads TGTGCCAGCAGTTTATGGGACAGGGTATACAATGAGCAGTTCTTC. As protein: CASSLWDRVYNEQFF.